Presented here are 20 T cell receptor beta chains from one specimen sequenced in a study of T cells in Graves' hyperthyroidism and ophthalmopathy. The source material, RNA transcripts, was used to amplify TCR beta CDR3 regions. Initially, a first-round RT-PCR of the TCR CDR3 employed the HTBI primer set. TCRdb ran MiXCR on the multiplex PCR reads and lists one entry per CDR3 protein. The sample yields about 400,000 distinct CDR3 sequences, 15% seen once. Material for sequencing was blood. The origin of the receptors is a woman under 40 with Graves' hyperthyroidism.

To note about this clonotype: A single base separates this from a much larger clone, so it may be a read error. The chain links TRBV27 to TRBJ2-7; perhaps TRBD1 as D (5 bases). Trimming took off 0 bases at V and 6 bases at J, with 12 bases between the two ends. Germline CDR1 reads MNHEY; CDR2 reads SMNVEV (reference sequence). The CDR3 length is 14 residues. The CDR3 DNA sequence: TGTGCCAGCAGTTTATCGATAACAGGCGGCGAGCAGTACTTC. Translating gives CASSLSITGGEQYF.

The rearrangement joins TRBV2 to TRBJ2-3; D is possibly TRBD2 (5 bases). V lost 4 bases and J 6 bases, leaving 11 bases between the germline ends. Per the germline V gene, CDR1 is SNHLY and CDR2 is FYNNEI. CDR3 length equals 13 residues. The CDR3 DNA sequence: TGTGCCAGCAGTGCCGGGGAAGGGGATACGCAGTATTTT. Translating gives CASSAGEGDTQYF.

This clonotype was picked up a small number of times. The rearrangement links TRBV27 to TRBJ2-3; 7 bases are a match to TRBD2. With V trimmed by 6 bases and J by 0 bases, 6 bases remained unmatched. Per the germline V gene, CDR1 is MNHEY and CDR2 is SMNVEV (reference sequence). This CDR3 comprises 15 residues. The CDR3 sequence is CASRKGRGSTDTQYF. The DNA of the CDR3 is TGTGCCAGCAGGAAGGGGAGGGGTAGCACAGATACGCAGTATTTT.

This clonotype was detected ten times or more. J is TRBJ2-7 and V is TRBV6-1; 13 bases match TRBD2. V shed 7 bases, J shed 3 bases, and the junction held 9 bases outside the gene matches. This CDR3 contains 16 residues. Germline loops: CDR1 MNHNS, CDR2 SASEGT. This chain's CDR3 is CASNPWGLAGNYEQYF. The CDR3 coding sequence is TGTGCCAGCAACCCCTGGGGACTAGCGGGAAACTACGAGCAGTACTTC.

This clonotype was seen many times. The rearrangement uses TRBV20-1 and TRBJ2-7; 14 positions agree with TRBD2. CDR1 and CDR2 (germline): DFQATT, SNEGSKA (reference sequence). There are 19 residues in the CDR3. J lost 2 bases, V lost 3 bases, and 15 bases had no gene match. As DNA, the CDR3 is TGCAGTGCTAGTCTACCGGGACTAGCGGGAGCCGCGTTCGCCTACGAGCAGTACTTC. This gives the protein CSASLPGLAGAAFAYEQYF.

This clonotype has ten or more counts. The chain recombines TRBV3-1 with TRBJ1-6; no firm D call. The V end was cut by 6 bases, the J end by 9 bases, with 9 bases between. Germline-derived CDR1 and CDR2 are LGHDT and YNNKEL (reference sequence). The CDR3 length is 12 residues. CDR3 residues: CASRAGLSPLHF. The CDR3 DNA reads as TGTGCCAGCAGGGCAGGACTTTCACCCCTCCACTTT.

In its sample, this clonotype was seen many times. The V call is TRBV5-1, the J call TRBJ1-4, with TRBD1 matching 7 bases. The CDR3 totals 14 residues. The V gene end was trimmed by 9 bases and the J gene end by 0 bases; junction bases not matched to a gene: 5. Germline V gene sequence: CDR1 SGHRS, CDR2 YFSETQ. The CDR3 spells CATSTGATNEKLFF. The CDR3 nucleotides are TGCGCCACCTCAACAGGGGCAACTAATGAAAAACTGTTTTTT. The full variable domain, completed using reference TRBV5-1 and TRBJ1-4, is KAGVTQTPRYLIKTRGQQVTLSCSPISGHRSVSWYQQTPGQGLQFLFEYFSETQRNKGNFPGRFSGRQFSNSRSEMNVSTLELGDSALYLCATSTGATNEKLFFGSGTQLSVL.

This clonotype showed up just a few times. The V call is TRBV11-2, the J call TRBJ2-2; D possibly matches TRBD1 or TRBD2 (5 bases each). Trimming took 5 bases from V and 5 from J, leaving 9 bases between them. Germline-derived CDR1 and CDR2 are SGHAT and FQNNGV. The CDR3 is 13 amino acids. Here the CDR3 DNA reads TGTGCCAGCAGCAAAGGGACGACCGGGGAGCTGTTTTTT. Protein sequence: CASSKGTTGELFF.

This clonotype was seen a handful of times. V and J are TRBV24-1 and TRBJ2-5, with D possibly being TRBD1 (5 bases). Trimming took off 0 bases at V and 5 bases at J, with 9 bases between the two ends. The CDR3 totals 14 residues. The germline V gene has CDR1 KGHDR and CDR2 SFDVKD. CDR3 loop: CATSDLPQGETQYF. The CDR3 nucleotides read TGTGCCACCAGTGATTTGCCGCAGGGTGAGACCCAGTACTTC.

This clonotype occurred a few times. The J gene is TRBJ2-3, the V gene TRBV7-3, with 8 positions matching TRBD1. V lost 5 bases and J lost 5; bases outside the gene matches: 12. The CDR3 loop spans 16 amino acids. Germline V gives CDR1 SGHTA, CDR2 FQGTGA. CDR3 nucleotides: TGTGCCAGCAGCCCAAACAGGGGGGCGCAGGGAGATACGCAGTATTTT. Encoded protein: CASSPNRGAQGDTQYF.

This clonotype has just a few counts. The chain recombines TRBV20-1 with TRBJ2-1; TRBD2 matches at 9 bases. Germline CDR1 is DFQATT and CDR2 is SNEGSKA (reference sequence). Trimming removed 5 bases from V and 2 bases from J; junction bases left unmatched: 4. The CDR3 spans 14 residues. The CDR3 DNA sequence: TGCAGTGCTGCTTCTAGCGGGGCCTACAATGAGCAGTTCTTC. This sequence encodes CSAASSGAYNEQFF.

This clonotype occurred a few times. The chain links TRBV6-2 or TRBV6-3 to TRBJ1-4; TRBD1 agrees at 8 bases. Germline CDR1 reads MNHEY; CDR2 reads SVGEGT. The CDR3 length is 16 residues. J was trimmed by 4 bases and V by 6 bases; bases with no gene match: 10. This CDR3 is CASRGFGDRRNEKLFF. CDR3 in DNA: TGTGCCAGCAGAGGGTTCGGGGACAGGCGTAATGAAAAACTGTTTTTT.

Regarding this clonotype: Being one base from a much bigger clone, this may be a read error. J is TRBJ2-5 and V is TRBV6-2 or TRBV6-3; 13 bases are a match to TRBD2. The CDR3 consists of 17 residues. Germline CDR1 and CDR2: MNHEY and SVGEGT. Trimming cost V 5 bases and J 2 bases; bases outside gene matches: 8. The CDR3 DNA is TGTGCCAGCAGTGACGGACTAGCGGGAGATGAGCAAGAGACCCAGTACTTC. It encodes CASSDGLAGDEQETQYF.

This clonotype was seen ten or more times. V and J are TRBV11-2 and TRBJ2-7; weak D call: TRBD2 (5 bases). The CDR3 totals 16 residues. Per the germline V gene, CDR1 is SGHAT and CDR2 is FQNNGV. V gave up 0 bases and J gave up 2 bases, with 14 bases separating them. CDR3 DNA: TGTGCCAGCAGCTTAGAACTAGATGGTTTTGCCTACGAGCAGTACTTC. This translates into CASSLELDGFAYEQYF.

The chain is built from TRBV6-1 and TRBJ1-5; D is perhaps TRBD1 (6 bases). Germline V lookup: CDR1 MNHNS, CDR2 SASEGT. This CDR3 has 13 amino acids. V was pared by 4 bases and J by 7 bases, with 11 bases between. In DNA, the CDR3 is TGTGCCAGCAGTGGAGGGGGGCCCCAGCCCCAGCATTTT. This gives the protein CASSGGGPQPQHF.

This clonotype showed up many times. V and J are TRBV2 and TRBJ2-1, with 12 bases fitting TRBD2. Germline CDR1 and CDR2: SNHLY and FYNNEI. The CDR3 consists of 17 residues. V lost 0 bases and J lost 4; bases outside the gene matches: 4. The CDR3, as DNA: TGTGCCAGCAGTGAAGCGGACGGACTAGCGGGATACAATGAGCAGTTCTTC. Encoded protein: CASSEADGLAGYNEQFF.

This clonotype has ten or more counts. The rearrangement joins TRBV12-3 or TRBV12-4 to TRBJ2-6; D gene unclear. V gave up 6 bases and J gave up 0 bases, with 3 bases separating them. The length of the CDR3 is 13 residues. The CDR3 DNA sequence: TGTGCCAGCAGCGACTCTGGGGCCAACGTCCTGACTTTC. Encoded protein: CASSDSGANVLTF.

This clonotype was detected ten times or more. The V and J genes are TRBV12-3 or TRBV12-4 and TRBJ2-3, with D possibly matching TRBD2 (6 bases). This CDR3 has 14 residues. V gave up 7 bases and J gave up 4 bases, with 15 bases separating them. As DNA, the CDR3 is TGTGCCAGCACTCTCGGGAGAGCGGCAGATACGCAGTATTTT. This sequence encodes CASTLGRAADTQYF.

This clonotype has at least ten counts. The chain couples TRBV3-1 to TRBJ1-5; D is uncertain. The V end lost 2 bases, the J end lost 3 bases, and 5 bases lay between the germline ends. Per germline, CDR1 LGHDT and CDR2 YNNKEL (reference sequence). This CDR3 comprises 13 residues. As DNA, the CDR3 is TGTGCCAGCAGCCAACTTTTCAATCAGCCCCAGCATTTT. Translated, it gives CASSQLFNQPQHF. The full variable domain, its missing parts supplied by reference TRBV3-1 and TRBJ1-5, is DTAVSQTPKYLVTQMGNDKSIKCEQNLGHDTMYWYKQDSKKFLKIMFSYNNKELIINETVPNRFSPKSPDKAHLNLHINSLELGDSAVYFCASSQLFNQPQHFGDGTRLSIL.

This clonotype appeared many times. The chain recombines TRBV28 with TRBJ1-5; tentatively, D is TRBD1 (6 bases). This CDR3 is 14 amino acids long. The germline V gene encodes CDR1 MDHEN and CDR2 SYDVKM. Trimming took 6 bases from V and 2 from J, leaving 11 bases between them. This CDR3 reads CASRHRQGNQPQHF. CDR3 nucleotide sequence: TGTGCCAGCAGACATCGACAGGGCAATCAGCCCCAGCATTTT.